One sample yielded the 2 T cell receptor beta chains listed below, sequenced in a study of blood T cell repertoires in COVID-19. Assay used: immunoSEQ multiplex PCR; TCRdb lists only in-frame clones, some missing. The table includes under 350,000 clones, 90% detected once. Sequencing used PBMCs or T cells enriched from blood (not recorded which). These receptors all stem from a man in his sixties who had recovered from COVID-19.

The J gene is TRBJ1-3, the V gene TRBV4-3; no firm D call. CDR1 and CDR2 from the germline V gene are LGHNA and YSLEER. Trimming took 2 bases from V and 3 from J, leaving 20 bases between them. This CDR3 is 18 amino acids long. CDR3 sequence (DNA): TGCGCCAGCAGCCAACGCGTTCCCGTCGGGGATGATGGAAACACCATATATTTT. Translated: CASSQRVPVGDDGNTIYF.

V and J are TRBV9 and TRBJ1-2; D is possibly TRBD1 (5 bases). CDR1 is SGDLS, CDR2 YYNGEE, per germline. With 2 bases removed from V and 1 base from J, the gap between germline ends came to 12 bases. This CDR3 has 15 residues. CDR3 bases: TGTGCCAGCAGCGTGGGGCAGACAGTTAACTATGGCTACACCTTC. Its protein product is CASSVGQTVNYGYTF.